This T cell receptor beta chain was recorded in a study of metastatic and nonmetastatic thyroid tumors. Study summary: From malignant and benign thyroid patients, repertoires in blood and in tumor or nodule tissue were compared.

Authors' methods: It was from CDR3 differences across clinicopathological groups that a distant-metastasis classifier for papillary thyroid cancer was built. TCRdb redid the clone calls on the PCR reads using MiXCR. The V and J calls shown here were made by TCRdb, not taken from the authors' results. There are about 43,000 clones in the sample; 3% to 3.5% occur only once, and about 9.7% lies in the top ten. General study points: Within blood and tumor, benign nodules reportedly had significantly lower TCR beta diversity than malignant thyroid tumors did.

All patients were untreated before thyroid surgery. At least ten counts were recorded for this clone. Its antigen remains unknown. With 4 bases clipped from V and 1 base from J, the junction kept 12 bases outside the gene matches. The length of the CDR3 is 18 residues. CDR1 is SGHAT, CDR2 FQDESV, per germline (reference sequence). Sequenced input: blood. The clonotype originates from a female donor with papillary thyroid cancer or a benign thyroid nodule (not recorded which). Some clones in this sample may be carry-over from other donors' samples. The chain joins TRBV11-1 to TRBJ2-7; 11 bases map to TRBD1. The CDR3 here is CASSYDGQGASVSYEQYF. DNA of the CDR3: TGTGCCAGCAGCTATGACGGACAGGGGGCAAGTGTATCCTACGAGCAGTACTTC.